The present TCR beta chain was sequenced within a study of blood T cell repertoires in COVID-19. Study as a whole: T cells, B-cell-depleted T cells, or PBMCs supplied cDNA or gDNA.

This clone was detected only once. Assay used: immunoSEQ multiplex PCR; TCRdb lists only in-frame clones, some missing. The data hold fewer than 85,000 clones, with more than 60% observed a single time. The receptor was isolated from an elderly woman with active or convalescent COVID-19. The source material was peripheral blood.

The CDR3 coding sequence is TGTGCCAGCAGTTTATTGCGGCGGGGGGGCGCCACCGGGGAGCTGTTTTTT. This encodes CASSLLRRGGATGELFF. V is TRBV27 and J is TRBJ2-2; 9 positions agree with TRBD2. This CDR3 is 17 amino acids long. Per germline, CDR1 MNHEY and CDR2 SMNVEV (reference sequence). Unmatched junction bases numbered 7, after V lost 1 base and J lost 4 bases.